Here is one T cell receptor beta chain with its context. These data are taken from a study of OX40 agonist ivuxolimab in advanced cancers. Generated by immunoSEQ multiplex PCR, the TCRdb table keeps only in-frame clones and is missing some. Among under 100,000 clones listed, approximately 85% were seen once. There are 18 residues in the CDR3. V dropped 5 bases and J dropped 4 bases, with 25 bases sitting between them. Germline V gene data show CDR1 as MNHEY and CDR2 as SMNVEV (reference sequence). The chain links TRBV27 to TRBJ2-3; TRBD1 or TRBD2 may be the D gene (7 bases each). The source is an adult with an advanced solid tumor such as melanoma, head and neck, liver or kidney cancer. The specimen was CD4+ or CD8+ T cells sorted from blood, collected in a trial of the OX40 agonist ivuxolimab. The CDR3 sequence: CASSLYTPDREGPDTQYF. The CDR3 DNA sequence: TGTGCCAGCAGTCTCTACACCCCCGACAGGGAGGGTCCAGATACGCAGTATTTT.